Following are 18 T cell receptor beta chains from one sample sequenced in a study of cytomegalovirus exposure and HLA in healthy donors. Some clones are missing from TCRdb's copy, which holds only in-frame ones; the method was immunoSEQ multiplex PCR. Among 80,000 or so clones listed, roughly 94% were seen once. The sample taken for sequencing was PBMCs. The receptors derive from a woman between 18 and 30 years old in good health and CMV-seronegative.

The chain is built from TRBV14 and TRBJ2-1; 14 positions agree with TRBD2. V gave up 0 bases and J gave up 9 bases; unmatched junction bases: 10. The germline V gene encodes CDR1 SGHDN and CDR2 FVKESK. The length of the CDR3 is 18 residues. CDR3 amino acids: CASSQEGTPGLAGVEQFF. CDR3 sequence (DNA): TGTGCCAGCAGCCAAGAGGGAACGCCGGGACTAGCGGGAGTTGAGCAGTTCTTC.

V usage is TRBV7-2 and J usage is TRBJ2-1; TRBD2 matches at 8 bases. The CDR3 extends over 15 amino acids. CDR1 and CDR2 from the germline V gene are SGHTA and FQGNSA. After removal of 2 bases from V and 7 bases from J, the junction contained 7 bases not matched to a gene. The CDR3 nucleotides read TGTGCCAGCAGCTTACGTTCGGGGGGGCTAAATGAGCAGTTCTTC. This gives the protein CASSLRSGGLNEQFF. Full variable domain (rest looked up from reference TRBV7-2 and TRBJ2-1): GAGVSQSPSNKVTEKGKDVELRCDPISGHTALYWYRQSLGQGLEFLIYFQGNSAPDKSGLPSDRFSAERTGGSVSTLTIQRTQQEDSAVYLCASSLRSGGLNEQFFGPGTRLTVL.

The CDR3 here is CASSPSPRDRGFYEQFF. CDR3 bases: TGCGCCAGCAGCCCCTCCCCCCGGGACAGGGGATTCTATGAGCAGTTCTTC. This chain links TRBV5-1 with TRBJ2-1, with 10 bases aligning to TRBD1. V was clipped by 4 bases and J by 8 bases; unmatched bases: 15. CDR1 SGHRS and CDR2 YFSETQ come from the germline V gene. CDR3 size: 17 residues.

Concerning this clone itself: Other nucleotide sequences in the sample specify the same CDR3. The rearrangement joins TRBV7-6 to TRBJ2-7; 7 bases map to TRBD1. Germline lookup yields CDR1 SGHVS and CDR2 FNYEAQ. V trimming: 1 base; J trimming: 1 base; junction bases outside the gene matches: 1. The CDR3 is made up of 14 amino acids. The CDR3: CASSLGTGSYEQYF. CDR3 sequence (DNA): TGTGCCAGCAGCTTAGGGACAGGATCCTACGAGCAGTACTTC.

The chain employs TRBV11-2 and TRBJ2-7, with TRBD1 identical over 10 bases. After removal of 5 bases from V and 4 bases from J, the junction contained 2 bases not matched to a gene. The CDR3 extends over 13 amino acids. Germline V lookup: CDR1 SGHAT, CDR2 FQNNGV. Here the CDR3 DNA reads TGTGCCAGCAGCCGGGACAGGGGATACGAGCAGTACTTC. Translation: CASSRDRGYEQYF.

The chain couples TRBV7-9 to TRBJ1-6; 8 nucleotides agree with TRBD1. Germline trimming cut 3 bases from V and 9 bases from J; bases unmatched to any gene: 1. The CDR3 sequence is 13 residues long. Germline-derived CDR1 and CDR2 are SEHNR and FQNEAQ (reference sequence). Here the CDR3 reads CASSFDRGSPLHF. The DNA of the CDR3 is TGTGCCAGCAGCTTTGACAGGGGTTCACCCCTCCACTTT.

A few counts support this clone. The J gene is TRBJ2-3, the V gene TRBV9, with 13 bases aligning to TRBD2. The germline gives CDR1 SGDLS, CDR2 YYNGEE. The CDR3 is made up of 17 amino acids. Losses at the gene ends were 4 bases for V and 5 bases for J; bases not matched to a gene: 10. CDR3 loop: CASSPRTSGGAGDTQYF. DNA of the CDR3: TGTGCCAGCAGCCCTCGAACTAGCGGGGGGGCAGGAGATACGCAGTATTTT.

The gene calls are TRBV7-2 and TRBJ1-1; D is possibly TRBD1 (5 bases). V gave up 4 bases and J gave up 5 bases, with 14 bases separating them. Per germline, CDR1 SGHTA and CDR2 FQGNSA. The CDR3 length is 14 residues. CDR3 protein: CASSYPGFGTEAFF. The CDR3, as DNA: TGTGCCAGCAGCTATCCAGGGTTCGGTACTGAAGCTTTCTTT. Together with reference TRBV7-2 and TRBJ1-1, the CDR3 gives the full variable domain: GAGVSQSPSNKVTEKGKDVELRCDPISGHTALYWYRQSLGQGLEFLIYFQGNSAPDKSGLPSDRFSAERTGGSVSTLTIQRTQQEDSAVYLCASSYPGFGTEAFFGQGTRLTVV.

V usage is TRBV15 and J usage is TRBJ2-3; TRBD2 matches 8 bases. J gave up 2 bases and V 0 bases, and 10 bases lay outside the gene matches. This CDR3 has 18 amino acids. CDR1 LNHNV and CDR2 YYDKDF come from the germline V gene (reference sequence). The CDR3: CATSRDRGLAGFTDTQYF. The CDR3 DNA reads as TGTGCCACCAGCAGAGACCGGGGGCTAGCGGGCTTCACAGATACGCAGTATTTT.

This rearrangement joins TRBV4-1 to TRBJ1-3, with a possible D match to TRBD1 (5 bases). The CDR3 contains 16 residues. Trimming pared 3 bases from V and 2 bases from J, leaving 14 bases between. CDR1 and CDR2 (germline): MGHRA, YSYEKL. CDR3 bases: TGCGCCAGCAGCCAGCCGACAGTTGTTCCTGGAAACACCATATATTTT. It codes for CASSQPTVVPGNTIYF.

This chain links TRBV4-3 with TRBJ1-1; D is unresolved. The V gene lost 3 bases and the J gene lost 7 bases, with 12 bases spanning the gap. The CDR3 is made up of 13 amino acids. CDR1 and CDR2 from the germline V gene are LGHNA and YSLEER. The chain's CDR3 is CASSHSGGVEAFF. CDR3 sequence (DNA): TGCGCCAGCAGCCACTCTGGAGGAGTTGAAGCTTTCTTT.

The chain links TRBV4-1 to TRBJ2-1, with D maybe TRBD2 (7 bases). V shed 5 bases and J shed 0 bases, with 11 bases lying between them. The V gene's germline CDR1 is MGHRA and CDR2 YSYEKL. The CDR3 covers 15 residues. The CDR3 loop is CASSAGGLSYNEQFF. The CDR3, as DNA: TGCGCCAGCAGCGCCGGGGGGCTCTCCTACAATGAGCAGTTCTTC.

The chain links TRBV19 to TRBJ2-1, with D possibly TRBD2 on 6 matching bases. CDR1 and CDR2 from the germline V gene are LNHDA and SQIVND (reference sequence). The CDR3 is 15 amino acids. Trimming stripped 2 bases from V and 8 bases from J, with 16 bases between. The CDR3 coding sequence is TGTGCCAGTAGTATACGCGGGGCAATAGGCGATGAGCAGTTCTTC. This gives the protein CASSIRGAIGDEQFF. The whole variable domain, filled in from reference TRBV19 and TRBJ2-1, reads DGGITQSPKYLFRKEGQNVTLSCEQNLNHDAMYWYRQDPGQGLRLIYYSQIVNDFQKGDIAEGYSVSREKKESFPLTVTSAQKNPTAFYLCASSIRGAIGDEQFFGPGTRLTVL.

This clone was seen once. The chain's CDR3 is CASSSSDRRAQHF. The CDR3 bases are TGTGCCAGCAGTTCCTCCGACCGACGGGCCCAGCATTTT. The chain joins TRBV6-5 to TRBJ1-5; no clear D. The ends were cut back, 4 bases at V and 11 bases at J, with 15 bases in the middle. The CDR3 consists of 13 residues. Germline V gene lookup returns CDR1 MNHEY and CDR2 SVGAGI.

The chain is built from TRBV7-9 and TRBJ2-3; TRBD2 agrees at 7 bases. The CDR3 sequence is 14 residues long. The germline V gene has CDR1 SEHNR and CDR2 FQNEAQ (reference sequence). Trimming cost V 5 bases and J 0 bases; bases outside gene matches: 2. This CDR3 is CASSPSGSTDTQYF. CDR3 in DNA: TGTGCCAGCAGCCCTAGCGGAAGCACAGATACGCAGTATTTT. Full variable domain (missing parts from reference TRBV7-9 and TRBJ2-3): DTGVSQNPRHKITKRGQNVTFRCDPISEHNRLYWYRQTLGQGPEFLTYFQNEAQLEKSRLLSDRFSAERPKGSFSTLEIQRTEQGDSAMYLCASSPSGSTDTQYFGPGTRLTVL.

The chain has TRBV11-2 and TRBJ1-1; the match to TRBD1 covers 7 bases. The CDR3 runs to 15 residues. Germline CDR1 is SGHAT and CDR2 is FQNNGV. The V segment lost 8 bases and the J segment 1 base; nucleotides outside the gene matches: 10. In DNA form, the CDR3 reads TGTGCCAGCGAACCAAGAGGGGGCTGGAACACTGAAGCTTTCTTT. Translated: CASEPRGGWNTEAFF.

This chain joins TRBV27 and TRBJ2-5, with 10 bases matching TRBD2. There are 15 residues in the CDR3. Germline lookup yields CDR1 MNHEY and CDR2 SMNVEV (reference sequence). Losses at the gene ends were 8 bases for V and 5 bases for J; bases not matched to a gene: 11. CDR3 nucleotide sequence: TGTGCCAGCTCCCTGAGCAGCGGGAGGGGGGAGACCCAGTACTTC. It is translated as CASSLSSGRGETQYF.

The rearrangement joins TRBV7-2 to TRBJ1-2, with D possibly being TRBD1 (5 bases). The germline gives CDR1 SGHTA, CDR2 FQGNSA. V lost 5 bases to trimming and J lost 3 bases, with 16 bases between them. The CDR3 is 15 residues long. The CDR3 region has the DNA TGTGCCAGCAGCCCCCGGGGGAGGCAGGACTATGGCTACACCTTC. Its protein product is CASSPRGRQDYGYTF.